This TCR beta chain came from a study of T cells in Graves' hyperthyroidism and ophthalmopathy. Study findings and constraints: In simple terms, a model built on 13 V-J features told ophthalmopathy apart from stable hyperthyroidism. Ophthalmopathy got predicted by the model a median roughly six months before its onset.

Aged 18 to 65, the patients had hyperthyroidism that was newly diagnosed and had lasted under 2 months. Clinical symptoms, serum thyroxine and TRAb, thyroid ultrasound and orbital computed tomography together formed the diagnostic basis. The investigators amplified TCR beta CDR3 regions from RNA transcripts. The TCR CDR3 was amplified in a first-round RT-PCR using the HTBI primer set. From the multiplex PCR reads, TCRdb called clonotypes with MiXCR, one entry per CDR3 protein. The data hold roughly 580,000 distinct CDR3 sequences, with 40% to 55% observed a single time. This clonotype has only a few counts. Its antigen is unidentified. The CDR3 consists of 14 residues. The trim removed 5 bases at V and 7 bases at J, leaving 9 bases unmatched. Germline V gene sequence: CDR1 SGDLS, CDR2 YYNGEE.

The sample taken for sequencing was peripheral blood or thyroid tissue (not recorded which). The chain combines TRBV9 with TRBJ2-7; 10 nucleotides line up with TRBD1. This clonotype was sampled from a woman younger than 30 with Graves' hyperthyroidism. The CDR3 region is CASSPGQGSREQYF. The CDR3 nucleotides are TGTGCCAGCAGTCCGGGACAGGGGAGTCGGGAGCAGTACTTC.